Sequencing of this TCR beta chain was carried out in a study of identical twins. A few counts support this clonotype. MiXCR, applied by TCRdb to the 5' RACE reads, yields one record per CDR3 protein. The sample records 690,000 or so distinct CDR3 sequences, 5.5% to 7.5% being singletons. This CDR3 comprises 13 residues. Germline V lookup: CDR1 SEHNR, CDR2 FQNEAQ (reference sequence). The V segment lost 6 bases and the J segment 6 bases; nucleotides outside the gene matches: 6. The rearrangement uses TRBV7-9 and TRBJ2-5; 8 bases agree with TRBD1. This TCR was recovered from a man aged 18 to 30 in good health. Sequencing was performed on naive T cells sorted from blood. The CDR3 region has the DNA TGTGCCAGCAGTTTGGACAGGGAGCAGACCCAGTACTTC. It encodes CASSLDREQTQYF.